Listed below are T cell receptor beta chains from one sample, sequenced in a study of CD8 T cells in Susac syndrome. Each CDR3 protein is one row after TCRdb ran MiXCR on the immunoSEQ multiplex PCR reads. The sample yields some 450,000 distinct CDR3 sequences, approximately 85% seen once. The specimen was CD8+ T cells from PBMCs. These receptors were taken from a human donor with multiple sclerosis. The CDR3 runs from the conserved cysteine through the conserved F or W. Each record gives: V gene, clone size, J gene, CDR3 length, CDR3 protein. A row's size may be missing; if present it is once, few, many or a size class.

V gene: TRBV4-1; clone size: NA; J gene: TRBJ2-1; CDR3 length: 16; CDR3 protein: CASSQVAGGSYNEQFF
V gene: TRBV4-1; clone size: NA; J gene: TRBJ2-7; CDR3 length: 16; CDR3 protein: CASSQDPPSGRYEQYF
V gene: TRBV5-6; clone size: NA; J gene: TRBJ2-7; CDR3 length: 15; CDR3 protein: CASSLRPGGGYEQYF
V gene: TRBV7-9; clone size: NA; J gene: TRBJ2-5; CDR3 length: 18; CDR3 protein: CASSFGYGEGGPQETQYF
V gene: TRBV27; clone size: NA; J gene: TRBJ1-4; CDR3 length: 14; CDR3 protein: CASSLSRTNEKLFF
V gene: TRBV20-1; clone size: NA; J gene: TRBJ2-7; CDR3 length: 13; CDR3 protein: CSAPAYGTPEQYF
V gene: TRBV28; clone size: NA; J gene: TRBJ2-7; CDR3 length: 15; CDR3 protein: CASSYRGLLSYEQYF
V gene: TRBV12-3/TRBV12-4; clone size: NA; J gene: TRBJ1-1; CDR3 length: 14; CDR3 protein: CASSRTGWNTEAFF
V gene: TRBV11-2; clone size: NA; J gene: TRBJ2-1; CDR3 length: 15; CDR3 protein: CASSLSAIPYNEQFF
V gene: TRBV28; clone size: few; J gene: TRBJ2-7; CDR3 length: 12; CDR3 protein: CASSPDIYEQYF
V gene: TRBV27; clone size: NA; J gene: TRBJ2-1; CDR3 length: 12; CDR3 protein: CASSSNLAEQFF
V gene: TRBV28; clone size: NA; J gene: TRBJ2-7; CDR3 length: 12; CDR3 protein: CASSFWGSEQYF
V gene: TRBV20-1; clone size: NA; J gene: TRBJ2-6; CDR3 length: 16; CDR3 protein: CSARDPLYSGANVLTF
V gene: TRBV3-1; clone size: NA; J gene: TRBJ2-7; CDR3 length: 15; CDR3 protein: CASSPLGTYPYEQYF
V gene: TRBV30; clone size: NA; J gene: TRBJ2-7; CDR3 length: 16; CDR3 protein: CAWESVEGTGSYEQYF
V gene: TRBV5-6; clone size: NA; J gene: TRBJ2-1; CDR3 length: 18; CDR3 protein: CASSFLAGGPIDLNEQFF